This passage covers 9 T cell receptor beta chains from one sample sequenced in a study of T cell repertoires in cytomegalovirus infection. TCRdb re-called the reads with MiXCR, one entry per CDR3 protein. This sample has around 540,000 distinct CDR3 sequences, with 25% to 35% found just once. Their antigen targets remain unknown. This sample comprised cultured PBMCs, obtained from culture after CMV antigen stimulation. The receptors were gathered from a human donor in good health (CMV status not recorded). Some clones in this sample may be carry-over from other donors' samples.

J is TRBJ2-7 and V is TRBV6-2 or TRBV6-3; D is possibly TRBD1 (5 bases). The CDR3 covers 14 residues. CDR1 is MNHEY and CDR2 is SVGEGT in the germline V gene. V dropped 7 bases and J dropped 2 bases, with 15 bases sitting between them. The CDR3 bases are TGTGCCAGCACCAAGGTAGGGGTCGCCTACGAGCAGTACTTC. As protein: CASTKVGVAYEQYF.

CDR3 sequence reads: CSAPDRVSQPQHF. CDR3 sequence (DNA): TGCAGTGCCCCTGACAGGGTGTCTCAGCCCCAGCATTTT. The chain links TRBV20-1 to TRBJ1-5, with 7 nucleotides matching TRBD1. This CDR3 has 13 residues. Germline V gene sequence: CDR1 DFQATT, CDR2 SNEGSKA (reference sequence). V was pared by 6 bases and J by 6 bases, with 8 bases of the junction left unmatched.

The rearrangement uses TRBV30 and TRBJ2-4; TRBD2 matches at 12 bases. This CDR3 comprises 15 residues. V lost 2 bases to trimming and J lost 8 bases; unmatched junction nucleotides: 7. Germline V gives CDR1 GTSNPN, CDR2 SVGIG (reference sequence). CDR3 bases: TGTGCCTGGAGTCTCCTAGCGGGAGGGATGGACATTCAGTACTTC. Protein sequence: CAWSLLAGGMDIQYF.

CDR3 sequence: CASSTKIFGRLVSTEAFF. The CDR3, as DNA: TGTGCCAGCAGCACGAAAATTTTCGGCAGGCTCGTTAGTACTGAAGCTTTCTTT. The J gene is TRBJ1-1, the V gene TRBV7-6; D uncertain. The V gene's germline CDR1 is SGHVS and CDR2 FNYEAQ. With 5 bases removed from V and 5 bases from J, the gap between germline ends came to 27 bases. The length of the CDR3 is 18 residues.

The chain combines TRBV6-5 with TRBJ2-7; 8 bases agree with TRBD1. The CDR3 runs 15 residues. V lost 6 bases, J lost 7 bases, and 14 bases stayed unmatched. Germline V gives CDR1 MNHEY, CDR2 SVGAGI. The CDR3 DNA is TGTGCCAGCAGCCCCCTCTCGGCAGGGGGCCGGGAGCAGTACGTC. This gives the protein CASSPLSAGGREQYV.

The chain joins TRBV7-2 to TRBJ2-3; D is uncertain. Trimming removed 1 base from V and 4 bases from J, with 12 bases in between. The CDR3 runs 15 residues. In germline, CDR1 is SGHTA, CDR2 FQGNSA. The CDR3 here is CASSLEGALADTQYF. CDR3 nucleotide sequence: TGTGCCAGCAGCTTAGAGGGCGCTCTCGCAGATACGCAGTATTTT.

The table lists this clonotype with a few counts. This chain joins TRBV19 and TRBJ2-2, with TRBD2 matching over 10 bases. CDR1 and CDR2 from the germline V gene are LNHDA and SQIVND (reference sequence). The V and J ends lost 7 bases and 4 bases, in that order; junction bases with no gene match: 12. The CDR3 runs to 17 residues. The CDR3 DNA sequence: TGTGCCAGTAAAGATCCTAGCGGGAGTCGGGGCACCGGGGAGCTGTTTTTT. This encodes CASKDPSGSRGTGELFF.

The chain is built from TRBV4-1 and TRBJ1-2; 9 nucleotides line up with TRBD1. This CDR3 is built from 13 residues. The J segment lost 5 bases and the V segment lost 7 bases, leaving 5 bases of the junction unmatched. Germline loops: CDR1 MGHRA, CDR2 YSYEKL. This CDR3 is CASNTGGKYGYTF. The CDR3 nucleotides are TGCGCCAGCAACACAGGGGGCAAGTATGGCTACACCTTC.

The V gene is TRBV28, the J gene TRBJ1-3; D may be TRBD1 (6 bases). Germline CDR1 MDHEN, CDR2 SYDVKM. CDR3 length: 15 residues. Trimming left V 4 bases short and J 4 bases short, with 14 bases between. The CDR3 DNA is TGTGCCAGCAGTTCATTACAGGGACGAGGAAACACCATATATTTT. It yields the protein CASSSLQGRGNTIYF.